The present T cell receptor (beta chain) was sequenced within a study of shared clonotypes between healthy human individuals. CDR1 SNHLY and CDR2 FYNNEI come from the germline V gene. V was shortened by 7 bases and J by 7 bases, with 25 bases between the two germline ends. The CDR3 consists of 17 residues. Profiling relied on immunoSEQ multiplex PCR, and the TCRdb table lists in-frame clones only, not all of them. The sample has 1.6 million or so clones, about 98.5% seen once; the top ten hold around 0.38%. The specimen sequenced was naive CD4+ T cells sorted from blood. Subset: CD45RA+ positively selected. The chain recombines TRBV2 with TRBJ2-2; a possible D gene is TRBD2 (5 bases). This sequence originates from a young man in good health. The CDR3 loop reads CASIRAAPSAEGGELFF. As DNA, the CDR3 is TGTGCCAGCATCCGCGCAGCCCCATCAGCAGAGGGCGGGGAGCTGTTTTTT.